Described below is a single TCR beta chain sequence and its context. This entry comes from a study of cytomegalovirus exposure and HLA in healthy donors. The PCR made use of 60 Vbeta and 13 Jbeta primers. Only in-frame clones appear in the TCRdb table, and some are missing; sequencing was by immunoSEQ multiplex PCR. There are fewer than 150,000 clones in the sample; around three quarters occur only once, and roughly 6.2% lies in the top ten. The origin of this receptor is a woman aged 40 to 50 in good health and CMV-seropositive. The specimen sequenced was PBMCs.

CDR3 bases: TGCGCCAGCAGCTTGGTTCCTCTAGCGGGAGTTAATGAGCAGTTCTTC. Translating it yields CASSLVPLAGVNEQFF. The chain combines TRBV5-1 with TRBJ2-1; TRBD2 matches 10 bases. Germline CDR1 reads SGHRS; CDR2 reads YFSETQ. The CDR3 contains 16 residues. V shed 0 bases and J 7 bases; nucleotides not matched to a gene: 7.